A single sample is the source of the 28 T cell receptor beta chains below, sequenced in a study of response to subunit inactivated influenza vaccine (dated by TCRdb to 2017 to 2018). Library preparation used RT-PCR. The sequencing machine was an Illumina HiSeq 2500. TCRdb took the public reads, trimmed them with fastp at Q25, ran MiXCR for clone calling and kept in-frame beta chains. Every CDR3 protein is listed once, alongside the most common genes and DNA of its rows. For this sample the table gives hundreds of thousands of distinct CDR3 sequences, of which more than 15% were detected only once. The ten top clones hold roughly 12% of the sample. Here the sequenced sample was PBMCs from blood, taken 11 to 12 days after vaccination. The origin of the receptors is a man in his fifties who received an inactivated influenza vaccine. Donor details come from another sample of the same person, matched by shared clones.

The chain links TRBV7-2 to TRBJ2-1; 7 bases fit TRBD1. Germline V lookup: CDR1 SGHTA, CDR2 FQGNSA. J gave up 3 bases and V 4 bases, and 9 bases lay outside the gene matches. The CDR3 covers 16 residues. CDR3 DNA sequence: TGTGCCAGCAGCTCTCAACCGGGACAGATCTACAATGAGCAGTTCTTC. It yields the protein CASSSQPGQIYNEQFF.

This chain joins TRBV6-1 and TRBJ2-7; D call uncertain. V shed 10 bases and J shed 0 bases, with 16 bases lying between them. Germline V gene lookup returns CDR1 MNHNS and CDR2 SASEGT. This CDR3 is 14 amino acids long. CDR3 protein: CATLLIRSSYEQYF. The CDR3 coding sequence is TGTGCCACCCTGCTGATCCGGTCCTCCTACGAGCAGTACTTC.

The rearrangement links TRBV15 to TRBJ2-7; the D gene is possibly TRBD2 (5 bases). Looked up from germline, CDR1 is LNHNV and CDR2 is YYDKDF (reference sequence). The CDR3 runs to 16 residues. The V end lost 0 bases, the J end lost 0 bases, and 12 bases lay between the germline ends. DNA for the CDR3: TGTGCCACCAGCAGAGATAGGCGGGCCAGCTCCTACGAGCAGTACTTC. It is translated as CATSRDRRASSYEQYF.

This chain connects TRBV6-2 or TRBV6-3 to TRBJ2-5, with 12 positions matching TRBD2. Germline assignment: CDR1 MNHEY and CDR2 SVGEGT. The V segment lost 7 bases and the J segment 4 bases; nucleotides outside the gene matches: 10. The CDR3 is 16 residues long. Here the CDR3 reads CASNGGLAGGGETQYF. The DNA for the CDR3 is TGTGCCAGCAATGGGGGACTAGCGGGCGGAGGAGAGACCCAGTACTTC.

The table lists this clonotype with a few counts. This chain joins TRBV18 and TRBJ2-7; 9 nucleotides line up with TRBD1. This CDR3 contains 14 residues. Germline V CDR1 and CDR2: KGHSH, LQKENI. The trim removed 4 bases at V and 3 bases at J, leaving 4 bases unmatched. CDR3 sequence: CASSRRGQGYEQYF. The CDR3 DNA sequence: TGTGCCAGCTCACGGAGGGGACAGGGCTACGAGCAGTACTTC. Together with reference TRBV18 and TRBJ2-7, the CDR3 gives the full variable domain: NAGVMQNPRHLVRRRGQEARLRCSPMKGHSHVYWYRQLPEEGLKFMVYLQKENIIDESGMPKERFSAEFPKEGPSILRIQQVVRGDSAAYFCASSRRGQGYEQYFGPGTRLTVT.

This clonotype appeared many times. The chain is built from TRBV28 and TRBJ2-7, with D perhaps TRBD2 (5 bases). From germline, CDR1 is MDHEN and CDR2 SYDVKM. With 6 bases removed from V and 0 bases from J, the gap between germline ends came to 12 bases. The CDR3 is made up of 14 amino acids. The CDR3 coding sequence is TGTGCCAGCAGGCCGGACTCTTCCTCCTACGAGCAGTACTTC. Protein: CASRPDSSSYEQYF.

This clonotype was detected a few times. This chain joins TRBV3-1 and TRBJ2-4; D remains ambiguous. V dropped 0 bases and J dropped 7 bases, with 13 bases sitting between them. The V gene's germline CDR1 is LGHDT and CDR2 YNNKEL (reference sequence). This CDR3 comprises 15 residues. CDR3 nucleotides: TGTGCCAGCAGCCAAGATCTCGGCAGACTCAACATTCAGTACTTC. Translating gives CASSQDLGRLNIQYF.

This clonotype showed up just a few times. The chain uses TRBV5-1 and TRBJ2-7; D possibly matches TRBD1 or TRBD2 (5 bases each). The CDR3 extends over 15 amino acids. The ends were cut back, 4 bases at V and 10 bases at J, with 24 bases in the middle. In germline, CDR1 is SGHRS, CDR2 YFSETQ. The CDR3: CASSTAGTQYDPQYF. CDR3 DNA sequence: TGCGCCAGCAGCACGGCCGGGACCCAATACGACCCCCAGTACTTC.

This clonotype was counted only a few times. The CDR3 here is CASSLFQGGYEQYF. CDR3 DNA: TGTGCCAGCAGCTTATTCCAGGGTGGTTACGAGCAGTACTTC. The chain has TRBV7-9 and TRBJ2-7, with a weak D call TRBD1 (5 bases). Germline V CDR1 and CDR2: SEHNR, FQNEAQ (reference sequence). The V and J ends lost 2 bases and 4 bases respectively, with 12 bases between them. CDR3 length equals 14 residues.

This clonotype was seen a few times. V usage is TRBV6-5 and J usage is TRBJ2-2, with D possibly being TRBD2 (6 bases). The V end was cut by 3 bases, the J end by 4 bases, with 15 bases between. The CDR3 is 16 amino acids. The V gene's germline CDR1 is MNHEY and CDR2 SVGAGI. CDR3 coding DNA: TGTGCCAGCAGTTATTTCGGGGGTCGGGGCACCGGGGAGCTGTTTTTT. It specifies CASSYFGGRGTGELFF.

V usage is TRBV27 and J usage is TRBJ2-7; 14 bases fit TRBD2. Germline trimming cut 1 base from V and 5 bases from J; bases unmatched to any gene: 13. There are 19 residues in the CDR3. CDR1 MNHEY and CDR2 SMNVEV come from the germline V gene (reference sequence). CDR3 nucleotide sequence: TGTGCCAGCAGTTTATTCTTCCCGGGACTAGCGGGAGAAAGGAACGAGCAGTACTTC. As protein: CASSLFFPGLAGERNEQYF.

In DNA, the CDR3 is TGCGCCAGCAGCCAAGATATTGGACTACAAGAGACCCAGTACTTC. Translation: CASSQDIGLQETQYF. The chain employs TRBV4-3 and TRBJ2-5; D perhaps matches TRBD2 (6 bases). Germline lookup yields CDR1 LGHNA and CDR2 YSLEER. The CDR3 is 15 amino acids. V dropped 0 bases and J dropped 2 bases, with 10 bases sitting between them.

There are many counts of this clonotype. The chain couples TRBV5-4 to TRBJ2-2; D remains ambiguous. The CDR3 contains 12 residues. From germline, CDR1 is SGHNT and CDR2 YYREEE (reference sequence). V gave up 4 bases and J gave up 3 bases, with 4 bases separating them. CDR3 loop: CASSQDTGELFF. DNA of the CDR3: TGTGCCAGCAGCCAAGACACCGGGGAGCTGTTTTTT.

This clonotype came up many times. The gene calls are TRBV7-2 and TRBJ2-3, with TRBD2 as a possible D gene (6 bases). V shed 2 bases and J shed 8 bases, with 11 bases lying between them. The CDR3 is made up of 13 amino acids. Germline V gene lookup returns CDR1 SGHTA and CDR2 FQGNSA. The CDR3 DNA reads as TGTGCCAGCAGCTTACTCCACGGGGGTACGCAGTATTTT. This codes for CASSLLHGGTQYF. The full variable domain, with the rest looked up from reference TRBV7-2 and TRBJ2-3, is GAGVSQSPSNKVTEKGKDVELRCDPISGHTALYWYRQSLGQGLEFLIYFQGNSAPDKSGLPSDRFSAERTGGSVSTLTIQRTQQEDSAVYLCASSLLHGGTQYFGPGTRLTVL.

The sample holds a few counts of this clonotype. The chain recombines TRBV5-1 with TRBJ2-3; 7 nucleotides match TRBD2. Per the germline V gene, CDR1 is SGHRS and CDR2 is YFSETQ. The CDR3 has 15 residues. J gave up 3 bases and V 0 bases, and 4 bases lay outside the gene matches. CDR3 nucleotide sequence: TGCGCCAGCAGCTTGGGGAGCGGGGTTACAGATACGCAGTATTTT. It codes for CASSLGSGVTDTQYF.

The J gene is TRBJ2-5, the V gene TRBV27; tentatively, D is TRBD2 (6 bases). The CDR3 is 15 residues long. Trimming took 5 bases from V and 5 from J, leaving 18 bases between them. CDR1 and CDR2 from the germline V gene are MNHEY and SMNVEV (reference sequence). In DNA, the CDR3 is TGTGCCAGCAGTACTTCCGGGACTCGGAGGGAGACCCAGTACTTC. This codes for CASSTSGTRRETQYF.

This clonotype was seen only a few times. The genes are TRBV28 and TRBJ2-7, with 8 bases matching TRBD1. V shed 7 bases and J 3 bases; nucleotides not matched to a gene: 8. Germline CDR1 and CDR2: MDHEN and SYDVKM. This CDR3 comprises 14 residues. The CDR3 region is CASTLRQGIYEQYF. CDR3 DNA sequence: TGTGCCAGCACCCTCAGACAGGGGATCTACGAGCAGTACTTC. Based on the CDR3 plus reference TRBV28 and TRBJ2-7, the full variable domain is DVKVTQSSRYLVKRTGEKVFLECVQDMDHENMFWYRQDPGLGLRLIYFSYDVKMKEKGDIPEGYSVSREKKERFSLILESASTNQTSMYLCASTLRQGIYEQYFGPGTRLTVT.

This clonotype was observed a few times. The rearrangement links TRBV9 to TRBJ2-3; D ambiguous. Per the germline V gene, CDR1 is SGDLS and CDR2 is YYNGEE. Trimming left V 2 bases short and J 0 bases short, with 7 bases between. This CDR3 is built from 14 residues. The CDR3 sequence: CASSVTLSTDTQYF. DNA for the CDR3: TGTGCCAGCAGCGTTACGCTAAGCACAGATACGCAGTATTTT.

The rearrangement joins TRBV7-9 to TRBJ2-4; no definite D call. Trimming cost V 5 bases and J 3 bases, with 14 bases left between them. Germline V gene lookup returns CDR1 SEHNR and CDR2 FQNEAQ (reference sequence). The CDR3 has 15 amino acids. CDR3 sequence: CASSPEPLGKNIQYF. The CDR3 bases are TGTGCCAGCAGCCCTGAACCTCTAGGCAAAAACATTCAGTACTTC.

This clonotype was recorded a few times. The chain carries TRBV6-7 and TRBJ1-6, with 8 bases that match TRBD1. TRBV6-7 is identified as an open reading frame with a role that is uncertain. V trimming: 9 bases; J trimming: 7 bases; junction bases outside the gene matches: 17. The CDR3 covers 17 residues. Written as DNA, the CDR3 is TGTGCCAGAAATTGGGAAACGACAGGGGAGAACAATTCACCCCTCCACTTT. Residues: CARNWETTGENNSPLHF.

This clonotype was counted ten times or more. V is TRBV5-1 and J is TRBJ1-4; D not certain. This CDR3 is built from 15 residues. V gave up 0 bases and J gave up 7 bases, with 13 bases separating them. Per the germline V gene, CDR1 is SGHRS and CDR2 is YFSETQ. CDR3 sequence reads: CASSLDMGEGEKLFF. In DNA, the CDR3 is TGCGCCAGCAGCTTGGACATGGGAGAAGGTGAAAAACTGTTTTTT.

V usage is TRBV20-1 and J usage is TRBJ1-4; perhaps TRBD1 as D (6 bases). The germline V gene has CDR1 DFQATT and CDR2 SNEGSKA (reference sequence). Trimming took off 0 bases at V and 5 bases at J, with 16 bases between the two ends. This CDR3 is built from 16 residues. Here the CDR3 reads CSAREATGLGNEKLFF. The CDR3 DNA sequence: TGCAGTGCTAGAGAGGCCACAGGGTTGGGAAATGAAAAACTGTTTTTT.

This clonotype was picked up one time. The genes are TRBV21-1 and TRBJ1-2; the table names TRBD1, a call not compared with the DNA. TRBV21-1 is noted as a pseudogene. The CDR3 consists of 16 residues. The CDR3 spells CASHPGFDSANYGYTF. CDR3 sequence (DNA): TGTGCCAGCCACCCGGGATTTGACTCCGCTAACTATGGCTACACCTTC.

This clonotype was observed a few times. The chain combines TRBV11-1 with TRBJ2-1; 12 nucleotides align to TRBD2. Germline CDR1 SGHAT, CDR2 FQDESV (reference sequence). This CDR3 spans 18 amino acids. The ends lost 1 base at V and 6 bases at J; junction bases unmatched: 10. CDR3 residues: CASSLEFPTSGRINEQFF. CDR3 coding DNA: TGTGCCAGCAGCTTAGAGTTTCCTACTAGCGGGAGGATCAATGAGCAGTTCTTC.

This clonotype was observed a handful of times. The CDR3 loop reads CAQGDRELETQYF. DNA for the CDR3: TGTGCCCAAGGGGACAGGGAATTAGAGACCCAGTACTTC. This chain joins TRBV7-9 and TRBJ2-5, with 9 bases identical to TRBD1. With 11 bases clipped from V and 4 bases from J, the junction kept 8 bases outside the gene matches. The germline V gene has CDR1 SEHNR and CDR2 FQNEAQ (reference sequence). The CDR3 covers 13 residues.

This clonotype occurred many times. J is TRBJ2-5 and V is TRBV5-5, with D hard to call. The CDR3 totals 14 residues. Trimming took 2 bases from V and 5 from J, leaving 13 bases between them. Germline CDR1 is SGHKS and CDR2 is YYEKEE (reference sequence). As DNA, the CDR3 is TGTGCCAGCAGCTTCGTTACGGACGGGGAGACCCAGTACTTC. Translation: CASSFVTDGETQYF.

Many counts were recorded for this clonotype. The gene calls are TRBV3-1 and TRBJ2-3; 8 bases line up with TRBD2. Germline loops: CDR1 LGHDT, CDR2 YNNKEL (reference sequence). The CDR3 contains 17 residues. V dropped 5 bases and J dropped 1; count of bases not matched to a gene: 11. The DNA for the CDR3 is TGTGCCAGCAGCTATACAAGTGCGGGGGGCGGCACAGATACGCAGTATTTT. It yields the protein CASSYTSAGGGTDTQYF.

A few counts support this clonotype. The J gene is TRBJ2-7, the V gene TRBV27, with 10 bases matching TRBD1. Germline CDR1 and CDR2: MNHEY and SMNVEV (reference sequence). V trimming: 2 bases; J trimming: 5 bases; junction bases outside the gene matches: 12. CDR3 length equals 17 residues. In DNA, the CDR3 is TGTGCCAGCAGTTTAATTACCCCGGACAGGGGGTGGGACGAGCAGTACTTC. This codes for CASSLITPDRGWDEQYF.